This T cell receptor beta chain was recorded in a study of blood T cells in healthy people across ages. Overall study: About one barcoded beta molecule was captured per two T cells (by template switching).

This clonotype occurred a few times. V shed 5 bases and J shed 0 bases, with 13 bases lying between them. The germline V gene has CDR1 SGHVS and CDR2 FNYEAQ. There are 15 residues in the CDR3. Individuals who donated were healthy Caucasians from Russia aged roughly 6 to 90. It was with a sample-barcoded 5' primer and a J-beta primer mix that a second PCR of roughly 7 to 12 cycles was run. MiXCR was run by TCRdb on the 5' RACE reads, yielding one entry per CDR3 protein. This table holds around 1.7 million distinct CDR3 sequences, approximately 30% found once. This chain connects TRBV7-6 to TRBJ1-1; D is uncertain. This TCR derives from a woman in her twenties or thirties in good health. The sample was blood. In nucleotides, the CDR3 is TGTGCCAGCAGCCCTGAGCTTGGGGTGAACACTGAAGCTTTCTTT. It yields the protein CASSPELGVNTEAFF.